This T cell receptor beta chain was identified in a study of cytomegalovirus exposure and HLA in healthy donors. Looking at the study overall: Earlier results showed 117 million unique TCR beta sequences derived from approximately 180 million T cells.

V trimming: 2 bases; J trimming: 3 bases; junction bases outside the gene matches: 1. The CDR3 has 15 residues. From germline, CDR1 is MRHNA and CDR2 SNTAGT. In the PCR, 60 Vbeta and 13 Jbeta primers were used. The protocol was immunoSEQ multiplex PCR, while the TCRdb copy is restricted to in-frame clones and leaves out a portion. This sample contains tens of thousands of clones. Details on this clone: Its specificity is not known.

Findings of the study overall: The dataset shows that most TCR sequences were rare, while some public TCRs occurred in many donors. The study assumed roughly uniform donor sequencing depth for presence/absence analyses. Earlier findings revealed that most TCR beta V segments proved productive either about 90% or about 30% of the time.

The chain combines TRBV6-4 with TRBJ2-1; TRBD1 matches 10 bases. The TCR sequence derives from a middle-aged man in good health and CMV-seronegative. Sequenced material: PBMCs. CDR3 protein: CASSDRTGGYNEQFF. The CDR3, as DNA: TGTGCCAGCAGTGACAGGACAGGGGGCTACAATGAGCAGTTCTTC.